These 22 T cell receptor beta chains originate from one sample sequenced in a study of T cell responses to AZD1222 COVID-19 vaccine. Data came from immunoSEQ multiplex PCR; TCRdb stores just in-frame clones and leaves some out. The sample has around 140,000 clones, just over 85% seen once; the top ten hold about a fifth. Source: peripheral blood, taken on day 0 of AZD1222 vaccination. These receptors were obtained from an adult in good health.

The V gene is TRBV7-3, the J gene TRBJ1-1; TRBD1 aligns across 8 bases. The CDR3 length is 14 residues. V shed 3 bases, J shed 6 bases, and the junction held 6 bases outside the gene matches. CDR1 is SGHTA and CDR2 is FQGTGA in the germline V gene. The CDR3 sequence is CASSFGTGWAEAFF. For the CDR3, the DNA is TGTGCCAGCAGCTTCGGGACAGGCTGGGCTGAAGCTTTCTTT.

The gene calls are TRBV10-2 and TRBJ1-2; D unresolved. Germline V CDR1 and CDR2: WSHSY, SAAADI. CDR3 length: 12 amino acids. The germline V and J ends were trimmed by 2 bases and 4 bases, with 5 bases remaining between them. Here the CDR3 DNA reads TGCGCCAGCAGTGAGACAGCCTATGGCTACACCTTC. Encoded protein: CASSETAYGYTF.

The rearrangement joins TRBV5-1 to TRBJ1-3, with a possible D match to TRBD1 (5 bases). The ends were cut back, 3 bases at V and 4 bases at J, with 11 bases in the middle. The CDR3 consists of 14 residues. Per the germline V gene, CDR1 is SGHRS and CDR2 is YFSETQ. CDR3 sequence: CASSSRGYGNTIYF. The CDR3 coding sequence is TGCGCCAGCAGCTCCCGGGGGTACGGAAACACCATATATTTT.

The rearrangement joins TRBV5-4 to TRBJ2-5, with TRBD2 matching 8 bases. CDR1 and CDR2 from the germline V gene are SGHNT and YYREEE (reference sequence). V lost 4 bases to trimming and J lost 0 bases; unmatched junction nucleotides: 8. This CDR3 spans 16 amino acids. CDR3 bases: TGTGCCAGCAGCAGAGCTAGCGGGCGCAACCAAGAGACCCAGTACTTC. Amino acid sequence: CASSRASGRNQETQYF.

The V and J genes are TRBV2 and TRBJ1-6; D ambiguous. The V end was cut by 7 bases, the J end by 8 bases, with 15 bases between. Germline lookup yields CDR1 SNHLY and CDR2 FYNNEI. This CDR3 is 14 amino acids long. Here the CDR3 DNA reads TGTGCCAGCACCTCACGGGGAGGGCATTCACCCCTCCACTTT. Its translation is CASTSRGGHSPLHF.

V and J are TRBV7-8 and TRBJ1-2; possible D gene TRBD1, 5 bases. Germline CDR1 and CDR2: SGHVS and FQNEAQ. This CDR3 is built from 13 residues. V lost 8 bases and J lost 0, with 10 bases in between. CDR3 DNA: TGTGCCAGCCGACAGAATCCTAACTATGGCTACACCTTC. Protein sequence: CASRQNPNYGYTF.

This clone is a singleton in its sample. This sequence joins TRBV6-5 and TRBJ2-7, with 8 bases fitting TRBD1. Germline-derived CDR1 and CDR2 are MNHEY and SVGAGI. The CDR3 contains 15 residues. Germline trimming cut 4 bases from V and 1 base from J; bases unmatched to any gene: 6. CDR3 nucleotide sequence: TGTGCCAGCAGTTCCGGGACAGGACCTTCCTACGAGCAGTACTTC. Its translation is CASSSGTGPSYEQYF.

CDR3 amino acids: CASSQGNSPLHF. CDR3 DNA sequence: TGTGCCAGCAGCCAGGGAAATTCACCCCTCCACTTT. The rearrangement uses TRBV3-1 (or the pseudogene TRBV3-2) and TRBJ1-6; no firm D call. CDR3 length: 12 residues. Trimming took off 3 bases at V and 7 bases at J, with 4 bases between the two ends. Germline V gene data show CDR1 as LGHDT and CDR2 as YNNKEL (reference sequence).

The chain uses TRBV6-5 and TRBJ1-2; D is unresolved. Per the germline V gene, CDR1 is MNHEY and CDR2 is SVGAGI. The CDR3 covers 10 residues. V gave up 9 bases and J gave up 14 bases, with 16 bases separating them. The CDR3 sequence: CARSVRQGTF. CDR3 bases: TGTGCCAGGTCCGTCCGACAAGGGACCTTC.

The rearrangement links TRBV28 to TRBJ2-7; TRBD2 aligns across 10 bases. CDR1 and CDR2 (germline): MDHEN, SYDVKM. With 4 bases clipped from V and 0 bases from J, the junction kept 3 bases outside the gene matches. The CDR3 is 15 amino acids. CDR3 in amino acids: CASSSSGGHSYEQYF. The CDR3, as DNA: TGTGCCAGCAGTTCTAGCGGGGGCCACTCCTACGAGCAGTACTTC.

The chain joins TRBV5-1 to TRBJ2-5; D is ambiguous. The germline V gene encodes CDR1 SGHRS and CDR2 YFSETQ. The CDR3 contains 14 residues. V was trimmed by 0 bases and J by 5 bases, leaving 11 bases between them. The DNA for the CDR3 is TGCGCCAGCAGCTTGGCCCTTGCGGACGAGACCCAGTACTTC. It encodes CASSLALADETQYF.

This CDR3 reads CASSGEIGRSYNEQFF. CDR3 DNA sequence: TGTGCCAGCAGCGGGGAGATAGGGAGATCCTACAATGAGCAGTTCTTC. The genes are TRBV9 and TRBJ2-1; D possibly corresponds to TRBD2 (5 bases). The CDR3 runs to 16 residues. The ends were cut back, 3 bases at V and 1 base at J, with 14 bases in the middle. CDR1 SGDLS and CDR2 YYNGEE come from the germline V gene.

CDR3 amino acids: CASSPTGYNEQFF. The CDR3 DNA is TGTGCCAGCTCACCCACAGGTTACAATGAGCAGTTCTTC. This rearrangement joins TRBV18 to TRBJ2-1; possible D gene TRBD1, 5 bases. Trimming pared 3 bases from V and 4 bases from J, leaving 7 bases between. CDR3 length: 13 residues. Per the germline V gene, CDR1 is KGHSH and CDR2 is LQKENI.

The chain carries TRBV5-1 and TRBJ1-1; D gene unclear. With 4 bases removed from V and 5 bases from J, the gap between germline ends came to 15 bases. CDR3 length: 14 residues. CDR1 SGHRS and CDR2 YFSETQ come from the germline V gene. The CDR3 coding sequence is TGCGCCAGCAGCCAAGGGTACCTGGGGACTGAAGCTTTCTTT. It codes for CASSQGYLGTEAFF.

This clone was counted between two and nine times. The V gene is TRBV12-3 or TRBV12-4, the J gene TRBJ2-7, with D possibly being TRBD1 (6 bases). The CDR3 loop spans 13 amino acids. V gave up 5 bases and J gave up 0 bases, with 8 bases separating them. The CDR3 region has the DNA TGTGCCAGCAGTCGGGACAACTCCTACGAGCAGTACTTC. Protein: CASSRDNSYEQYF.

CDR3 in amino acids: CASSYRDKSYEQYF. CDR3 sequence (DNA): TGTGCCAGCAGTTACCGCGACAAATCCTACGAGCAGTACTTC. The chain has TRBV6-5 and TRBJ2-7, with unresolved D. The V end was cut by 2 bases, the J end by 1 base, with 9 bases between. Germline values: CDR1 MNHEY, CDR2 SVGAGI. The CDR3 runs 14 residues.

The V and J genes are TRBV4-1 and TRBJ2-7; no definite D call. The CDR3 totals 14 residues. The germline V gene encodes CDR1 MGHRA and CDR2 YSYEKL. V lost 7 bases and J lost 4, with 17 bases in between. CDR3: CASTNVPLEYEQYF. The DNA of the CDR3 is TGCGCCAGCACGAACGTTCCTTTGGAGTACGAGCAGTACTTC.

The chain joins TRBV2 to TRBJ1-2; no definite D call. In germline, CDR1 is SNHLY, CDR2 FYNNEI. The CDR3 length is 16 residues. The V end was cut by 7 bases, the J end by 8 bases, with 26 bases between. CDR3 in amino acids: CASTIQGPSSTGGYTF. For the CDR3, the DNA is TGTGCCAGCACCATACAAGGGCCTTCCTCGACGGGGGGCTACACCTTC.

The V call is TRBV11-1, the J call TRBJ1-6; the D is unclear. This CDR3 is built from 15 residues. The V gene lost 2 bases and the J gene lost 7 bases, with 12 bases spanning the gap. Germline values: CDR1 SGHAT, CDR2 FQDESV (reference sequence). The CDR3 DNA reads TGTGCCAGCAGCTTAAGCGAAGGGTGGAATTCACCCCTCCACTTT. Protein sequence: CASSLSEGWNSPLHF. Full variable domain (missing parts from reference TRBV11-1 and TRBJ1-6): EAEVAQSPRYKITEKSQAVAFWCDPISGHATLYWYRQILGQGPELLVQFQDESVVDDSQLPKDRFSAERLKGVDSTLKIQPAELGDSAMYLCASSLSEGWNSPLHFGNGTRLTVT.

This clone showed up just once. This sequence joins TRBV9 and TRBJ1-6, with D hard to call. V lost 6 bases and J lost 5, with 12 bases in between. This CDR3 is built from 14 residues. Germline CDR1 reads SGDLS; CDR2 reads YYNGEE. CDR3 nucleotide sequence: TGTGCCAGCAACCGGGAGCCGGATAATTCACCCCTCCACTTT. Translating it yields CASNREPDNSPLHF.

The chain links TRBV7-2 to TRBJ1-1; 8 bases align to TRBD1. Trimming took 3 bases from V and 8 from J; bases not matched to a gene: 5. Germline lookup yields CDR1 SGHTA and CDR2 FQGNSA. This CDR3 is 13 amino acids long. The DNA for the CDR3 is TGTGCCAGCAGCTTTAACAGGGGGAGGGAAGCTTTCTTT. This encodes CASSFNRGREAFF.

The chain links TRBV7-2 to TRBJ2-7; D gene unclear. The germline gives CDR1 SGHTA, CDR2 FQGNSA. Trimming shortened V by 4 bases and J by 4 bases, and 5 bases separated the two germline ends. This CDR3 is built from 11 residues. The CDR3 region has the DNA TGTGCCAGCAGCTCAACTTACGAGCAGTACTTC. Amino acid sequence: CASSSTYEQYF.